Shown below are 20 T cell receptor beta chains from a single sample sequenced in a study of T cells in Graves' hyperthyroidism and ophthalmopathy. It was RNA transcripts that yielded the amplified TCR beta CDR3 regions. Initially, a first-round RT-PCR of the TCR CDR3 employed the HTBI primer set. TCRdb called the multiplex PCR reads again in MiXCR, with one record for every CDR3 protein. Of approximately 400,000 distinct CDR3 sequences in the sample, 15% to 17% were seen once. Sequencing was carried out using blood. The source of these receptors is a woman aged 18-29 years with Graves' hyperthyroidism.

This clonotype was seen once. V usage is TRBV5-1 and J usage is TRBJ1-5; 10 bases map to TRBD1. Germline V lookup: CDR1 SGHRS, CDR2 YFSETQ. This CDR3 is 14 amino acids long. V was pared by 6 bases and J by 5 bases, with 5 bases of the junction left unmatched. The CDR3 reads CASTPGTGDQPQHF. For the CDR3, the DNA is TGCGCCAGCACTCCCGGGACAGGGGATCAGCCCCAGCATTTT.

This clonotype was counted at least ten times. The rearrangement uses TRBV2 and TRBJ2-1; no firm D call. Looked up from germline, CDR1 is SNHLY and CDR2 is FYNNEI. V gave up 5 bases and J gave up 3 bases, with 14 bases separating them. The CDR3 sequence is 15 residues long. This chain's CDR3 is CASSIQNRYYNEQFF. The CDR3 DNA reads TGTGCCAGCAGTATACAGAACAGATACTACAATGAGCAGTTCTTC. The whole variable domain, remainder taken from reference TRBV2 and TRBJ2-1, is EPEVTQTPSHQVTQMGQEVILRCVPISNHLYFYWYRQILGQKVEFLVSFYNNEISEKSEIFDDQFSVERPDGSNFTLKIRSTKLEDSAMYFCASSIQNRYYNEQFFGPGTRLTVL.

The J gene is TRBJ1-1, the V gene TRBV12-3 or TRBV12-4; D perhaps matches TRBD1 (5 bases). The CDR3 consists of 13 residues. V shed 3 bases and J shed 3 bases, with 8 bases lying between them. DNA for the CDR3: TGTGCCAGCAGTTTCGGACAAGACACTGAAGCTTTCTTT. This gives the protein CASSFGQDTEAFF.

As for this clonotype: Since no conserved phenylalanine or tryptophan closes the CDR3, a read error is the likely cause. The chain carries TRBV11-3 and TRBJ1-1; D ambiguous. The CDR3 covers 15 residues. In germline, CDR1 is SGHNT, CDR2 YENEEA. CDR3 coding DNA: TGTGCCAGCAGCCTAGACCGGACGGGAAACACTGAAGCTTTCCTT. It encodes CASSLDRTGNTEAFL.

This clonotype was seen ten or more times. The chain uses TRBV3-1 and TRBJ2-3; 10 bases agree with TRBD1. Germline assignment: CDR1 LGHDT and CDR2 YNNKEL (reference sequence). This CDR3 contains 16 residues. Trimming took 4 bases from V and 4 from J; bases not matched to a gene: 8. CDR3 amino acids: CASSPRSGTGADTQYF. The CDR3 DNA is TGTGCCAGCAGCCCCAGAAGCGGGACAGGGGCAGATACGCAGTATTTT.

This clonotype was counted at least ten times. This chain's CDR3 is CASSLGTSGPVIGLDTQYF. The CDR3 DNA follows: TGTGCCAGCAGCTTAGGGACTAGCGGGCCGGTAATCGGCCTAGATACGCAGTATTTT. The V call is TRBV7-9, the J call TRBJ2-3; TRBD2 aligns across 11 bases. Germline CDR1 and CDR2: SEHNR and FQNEAQ (reference sequence). V lost 1 base and J lost 5; bases outside the gene matches: 14. The CDR3 has 19 amino acids.

This clonotype has a count of ten or more. V and J are TRBV28 and TRBJ2-1; 14 nucleotides align to TRBD2. The CDR3 length is 19 residues. Trimming took 6 bases from V and 2 from J; bases not matched to a gene: 12. Germline V gene lookup returns CDR1 MDHEN and CDR2 SYDVKM. The CDR3: CASRKRLAGGRGAYNEQFF. The CDR3 bases are TGTGCCAGCAGAAAAAGACTAGCGGGGGGGCGAGGGGCCTACAATGAGCAGTTCTTC.

This clonotype has a count of ten or more. The chain uses TRBV15 and TRBJ2-7; 8 nucleotides match TRBD1. This CDR3 has 16 residues. Germline loops: CDR1 LNHNV, CDR2 YYDKDF (reference sequence). The ends lost 1 base at V and 6 bases at J; junction bases unmatched: 11. CDR3 DNA sequence: TGTGCCACCAGCAGAGGTCGGACAGGGCAAGTGGGCGAGCAGTACTTC. It yields the protein CATSRGRTGQVGEQYF. Complete variable domain (other parts from reference TRBV15 and TRBJ2-7): DAMVIQNPRYQVTQFGKPVTLSCSQTLNHNVMYWYQQKSSQAPKLLFHYYDKDFNNEADTPDNFQSRRPNTSFCFLDIRSPGLGDTAMYLCATSRGRTGQVGEQYFGPGTRLTVT.

The rearrangement joins TRBV12-3 or TRBV12-4 to TRBJ2-3; D possibly corresponds to TRBD1 (9 bases). This CDR3 is 18 amino acids long. V was shortened by 6 bases and J by 5 bases, with 27 bases between the two germline ends. The CDR3: CASRGTGSGAGAKDTQYF. In DNA, the CDR3 is TGTGCCAGCAGGGGGACAGGGAGCGGAGCGGGGGCGAAAGATACGCAGTATTTT.

The chain is built from TRBV19 and TRBJ2-3; D is possibly TRBD1 (6 bases). The CDR3 runs 15 residues. Trimming pared 6 bases from V and 2 bases from J, leaving 15 bases between. CDR1 LNHDA and CDR2 SQIVND come from the germline V gene (reference sequence). DNA of the CDR3: TGTGCCAGTAGGAAACAGGGCAAGTTCACAGATACGCAGTATTTT. As protein: CASRKQGKFTDTQYF. The variable domain in full, completed from reference TRBV19 and TRBJ2-3, reads DGGITQSPKYLFRKEGQNVTLSCEQNLNHDAMYWYRQDPGQGLRLIYYSQIVNDFQKGDIAEGYSVSREKKESFPLTVTSAQKNPTAFYLCASRKQGKFTDTQYFGPGTRLTVL.

This chain links TRBV7-9 with TRBJ1-5; D is perhaps TRBD1 (6 bases). The germline V and J ends were trimmed by 1 base and 5 bases, with 9 bases remaining between them. Germline CDR1 reads SEHNR; CDR2 reads FQNEAQ (reference sequence). The CDR3 totals 14 residues. The CDR3 here is CASSLGTDDQPQHF. CDR3 nucleotide sequence: TGTGCCAGCAGCTTAGGGACAGACGATCAGCCCCAGCATTTT.

The J gene is TRBJ2-7, the V gene TRBV6-1; possible D gene TRBD1, 5 bases. The CDR3 runs to 13 residues. Germline V lookup: CDR1 MNHNS, CDR2 SASEGT. V lost 5 bases, J lost 7 bases, and 15 bases lay in between. CDR3 amino acids: CASSSDTLVEQYF. In DNA, the CDR3 is TGTGCCAGCAGTTCGGACACCCTTGTTGAGCAGTACTTC.

This clonotype was recorded a few times. This clone may be a read error of a much larger clone one base away. This chain uses TRBV11-3 with TRBJ1-1, with D tentatively TRBD1 (5 bases). CDR1 is SGHNT, CDR2 YENEEA, per germline. CDR3 length: 13 amino acids. The CDR3 nucleotides read TGTGCCAGCAGCGCACAGGTGAACACTGAAACTTTCTTT. Its protein product is CASSAQVNTETFF.

V usage is TRBV3-1 and J usage is TRBJ1-1; D is undetermined. The CDR3 consists of 13 residues. Trimming took 4 bases from V and 4 from J, leaving 10 bases between them. Germline assignment: CDR1 LGHDT and CDR2 YNNKEL (reference sequence). CDR3 in amino acids: CASSRSLITEAFF. DNA for the CDR3: TGTGCCAGCAGCCGGAGTTTGATCACTGAAGCTTTCTTT.

The J gene is TRBJ2-7, the V gene TRBV19, with D perhaps matching TRBD1 (6 bases). With 1 base removed from V and 3 bases from J, the gap between germline ends came to 7 bases. This CDR3 has 13 residues. Germline V gene sequence: CDR1 LNHDA, CDR2 SQIVND (reference sequence). The CDR3 DNA reads as TGTGCCAGTAGTATAGGGACAGACTACGAGCAGTACTTC. This codes for CASSIGTDYEQYF.

This clonotype showed up many times. The J gene is TRBJ1-2, the V gene TRBV2; D remains ambiguous. The germline CDR1 and CDR2 sequences are SNHLY and FYNNEI. There are 12 residues in the CDR3. Between the trimmed V and J ends, which lost 2 bases and 7 bases, there was a span of 8 bases. The CDR3 coding sequence is TGTGCCAGCAGTGAAAACTGGAGTGGCTACACCTTC. Protein sequence: CASSENWSGYTF.

This chain uses TRBV20-1 with TRBJ1-1; 8 nucleotides match TRBD1. Germline lookup yields CDR1 DFQATT and CDR2 SNEGSKA (reference sequence). The ends lost 5 bases at V and 0 bases at J; junction bases unmatched: 5. This CDR3 has 14 residues. The CDR3 protein is CSAVTGEMNTEAFF. Written as DNA, the CDR3 is TGCAGTGCTGTGACAGGGGAGATGAACACTGAAGCTTTCTTT.

This clonotype was counted many times. The rearrangement joins TRBV28 to TRBJ2-7; TRBD2 is a possible D gene (5 bases). Germline CDR1 MDHEN, CDR2 SYDVKM. Trimming pared 5 bases from V and 1 base from J, leaving 12 bases between. The length of the CDR3 is 14 residues. The CDR3 nucleotides are TGTGCCAGCAGTCTGGACGGGGAATCCTACGAGCAGTACTTC. It yields the protein CASSLDGESYEQYF.

Many counts were recorded for this clonotype. This chain connects TRBV6-5 to TRBJ1-2; D is possibly TRBD1 (6 bases). CDR1 and CDR2 from the germline V gene are MNHEY and SVGAGI. The ends were cut back, 0 bases at V and 3 bases at J, with 14 bases in the middle. This CDR3 comprises 16 residues. The CDR3 DNA reads as TGTGCCAGCAGTTACTCAGGCGGAGGGGGATACTATGGCTACACCTTC. Translation gives CASSYSGGGGYYGYTF.

At least ten counts were recorded for this clonotype. The gene calls are TRBV7-6 and TRBJ1-1; 7 bases align to TRBD1. The germline V gene has CDR1 SGHVS and CDR2 FNYEAQ. V trimming: 1 base; J trimming: 5 bases; junction bases outside the gene matches: 10. This CDR3 spans 16 amino acids. Here the CDR3 DNA reads TGTGCCAGCAGCTTAGTCATGACGACAGGGTTTACTGAAGCTTTCTTT. Translated: CASSLVMTTGFTEAFF.